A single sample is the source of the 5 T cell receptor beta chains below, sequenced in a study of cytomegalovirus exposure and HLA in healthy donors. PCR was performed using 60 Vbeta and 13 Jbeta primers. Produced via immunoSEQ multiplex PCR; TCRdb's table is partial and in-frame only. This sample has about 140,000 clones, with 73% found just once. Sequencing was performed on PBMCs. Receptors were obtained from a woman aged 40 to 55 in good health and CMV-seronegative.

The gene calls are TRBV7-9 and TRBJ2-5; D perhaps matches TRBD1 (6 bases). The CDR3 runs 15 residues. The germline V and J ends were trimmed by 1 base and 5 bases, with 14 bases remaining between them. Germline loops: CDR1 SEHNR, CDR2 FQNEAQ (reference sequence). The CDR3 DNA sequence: TGTGCCAGCAGCTTAGGAGGGGGAAGGAGTGAGACCCAGTACTTC. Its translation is CASSLGGGRSETQYF.

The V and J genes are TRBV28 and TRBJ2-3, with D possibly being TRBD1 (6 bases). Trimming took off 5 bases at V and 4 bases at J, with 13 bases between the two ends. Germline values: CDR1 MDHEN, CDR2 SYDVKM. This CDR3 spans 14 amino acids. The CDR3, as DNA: TGTGCCAGCAGTAACCGGACAGTCCCAGATACGCAGTATTTT. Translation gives CASSNRTVPDTQYF.

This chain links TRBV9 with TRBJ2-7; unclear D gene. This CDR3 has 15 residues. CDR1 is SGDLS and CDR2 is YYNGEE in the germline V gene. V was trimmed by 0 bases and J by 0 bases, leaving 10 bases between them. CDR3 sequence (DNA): TGTGCCAGCAGCGTAGACGAAGACACCTCCTACGAGCAGTACTTC. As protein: CASSVDEDTSYEQYF.

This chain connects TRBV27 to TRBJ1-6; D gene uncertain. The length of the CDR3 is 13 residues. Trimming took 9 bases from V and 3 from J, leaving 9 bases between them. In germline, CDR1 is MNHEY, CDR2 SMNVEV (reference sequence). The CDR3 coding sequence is TGTGCCAGGCGGGGTTACTATAATTCACCCCTCCACTTT. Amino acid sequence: CARRGYYNSPLHF.

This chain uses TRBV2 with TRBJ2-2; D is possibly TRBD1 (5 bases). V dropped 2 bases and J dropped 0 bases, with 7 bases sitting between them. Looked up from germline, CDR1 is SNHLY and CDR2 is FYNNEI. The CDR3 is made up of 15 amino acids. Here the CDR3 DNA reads TGTGCCAGCAGTGAAAGACAGACGAACACCGGGGAGCTGTTTTTT. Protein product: CASSERQTNTGELFF.